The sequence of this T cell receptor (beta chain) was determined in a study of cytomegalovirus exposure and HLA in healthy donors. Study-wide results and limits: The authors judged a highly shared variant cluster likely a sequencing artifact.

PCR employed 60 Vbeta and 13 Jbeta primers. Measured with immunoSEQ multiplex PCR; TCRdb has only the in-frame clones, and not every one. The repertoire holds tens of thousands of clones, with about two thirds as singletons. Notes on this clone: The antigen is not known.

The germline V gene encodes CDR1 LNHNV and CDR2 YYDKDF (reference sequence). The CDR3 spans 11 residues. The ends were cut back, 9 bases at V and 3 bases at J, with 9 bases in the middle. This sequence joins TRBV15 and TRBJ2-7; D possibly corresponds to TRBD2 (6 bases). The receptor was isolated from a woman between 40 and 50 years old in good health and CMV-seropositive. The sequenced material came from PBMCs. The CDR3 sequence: CATAAGYEQYF. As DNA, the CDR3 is TGTGCCACGGCAGCGGGCTACGAGCAGTACTTC.